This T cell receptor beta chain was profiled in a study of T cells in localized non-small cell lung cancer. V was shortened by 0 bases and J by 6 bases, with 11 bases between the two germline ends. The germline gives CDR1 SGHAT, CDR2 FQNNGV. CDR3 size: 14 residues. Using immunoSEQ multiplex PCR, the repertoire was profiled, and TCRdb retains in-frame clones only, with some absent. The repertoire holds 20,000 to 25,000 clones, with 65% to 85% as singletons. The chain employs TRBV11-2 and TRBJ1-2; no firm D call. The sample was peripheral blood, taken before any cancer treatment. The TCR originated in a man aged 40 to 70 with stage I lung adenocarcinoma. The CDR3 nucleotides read TGTGCCAGCAGCTTAGATCGTAATAGAGATGGCTACACCTTC. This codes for CASSLDRNRDGYTF.